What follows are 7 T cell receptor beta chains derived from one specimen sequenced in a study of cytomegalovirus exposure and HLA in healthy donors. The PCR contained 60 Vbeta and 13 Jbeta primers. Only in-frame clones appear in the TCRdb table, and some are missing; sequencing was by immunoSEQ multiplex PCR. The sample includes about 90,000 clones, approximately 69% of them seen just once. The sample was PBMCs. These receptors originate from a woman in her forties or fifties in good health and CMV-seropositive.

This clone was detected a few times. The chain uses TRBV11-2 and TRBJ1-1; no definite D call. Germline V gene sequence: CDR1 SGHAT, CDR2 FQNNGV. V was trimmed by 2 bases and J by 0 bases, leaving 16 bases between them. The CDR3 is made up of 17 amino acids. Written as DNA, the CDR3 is TGTGCCAGCAGCTTAAAGTATGGCGGCTTTATGAACACTGAAGCTTTCTTT. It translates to CASSLKYGGFMNTEAFF.

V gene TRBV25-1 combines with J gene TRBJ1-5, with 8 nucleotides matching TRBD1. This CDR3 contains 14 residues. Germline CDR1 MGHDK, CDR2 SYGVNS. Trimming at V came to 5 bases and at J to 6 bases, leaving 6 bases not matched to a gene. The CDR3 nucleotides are TGTGCCAGCAGTAGAGGACAGGGTGGTCAGCCCCAGCATTTT. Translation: CASSRGQGGQPQHF.

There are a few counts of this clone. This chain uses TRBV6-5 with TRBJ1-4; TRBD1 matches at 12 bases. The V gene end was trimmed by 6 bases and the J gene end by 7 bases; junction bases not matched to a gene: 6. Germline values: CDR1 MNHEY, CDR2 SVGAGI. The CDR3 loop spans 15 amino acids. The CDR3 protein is CASSSGQGAFEKLFF. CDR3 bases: TGTGCCAGCAGCTCGGGACAGGGGGCTTTTGAAAAACTGTTTTTT.

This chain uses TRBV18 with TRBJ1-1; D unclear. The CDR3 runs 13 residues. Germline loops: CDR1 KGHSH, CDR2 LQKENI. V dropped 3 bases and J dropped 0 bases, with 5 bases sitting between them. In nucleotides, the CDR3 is TGTGCCAGCTCACCCGGAGTGAACACTGAAGCTTTCTTT. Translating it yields CASSPGVNTEAFF.

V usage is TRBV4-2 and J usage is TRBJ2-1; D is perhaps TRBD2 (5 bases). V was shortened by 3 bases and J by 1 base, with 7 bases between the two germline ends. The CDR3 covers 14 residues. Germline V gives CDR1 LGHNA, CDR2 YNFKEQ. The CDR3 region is CASSHRTSYNEQFF. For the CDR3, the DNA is TGTGCCAGCAGCCACCGGACTTCCTACAATGAGCAGTTCTTC.

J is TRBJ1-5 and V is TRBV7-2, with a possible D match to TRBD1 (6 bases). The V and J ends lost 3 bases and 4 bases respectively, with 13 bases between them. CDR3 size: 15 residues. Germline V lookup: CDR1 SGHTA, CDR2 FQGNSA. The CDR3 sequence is CASSLAGTLNQPQHF. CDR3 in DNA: TGTGCCAGCAGCTTGGCCGGGACACTTAATCAGCCCCAGCATTTT.

The CDR3 bases are TGTGCCAGCAGCTTAACGTGGGGACAGGGGGACAATGAGCAGTTCTTC. Translation: CASSLTWGQGDNEQFF. This rearrangement joins TRBV7-3 to TRBJ2-1; 11 nucleotides match TRBD1. Germline trimming cut 0 bases from V and 5 bases from J; bases unmatched to any gene: 3. The CDR3 consists of 16 residues. The germline V gene encodes CDR1 SGHTA and CDR2 FQGTGA.